The clone carrying this T cell receptor (beta chain) was picked up a small number of times. What it binds is not known. The sample originates from a study of CD8 T cells in ankylosing spondylitis. The CDR3 is made up of 18 amino acids. CDR1 is LNHNV, CDR2 YYDKDF, per germline (reference sequence). The V and J ends lost 0 bases and 1 base, in that order; junction bases with no gene match: 9. Points from the study as a whole: Blood from ankylosing spondylitis patients appeared to carry a characteristic roughly 8-variant TCR beta motif. Prior work had noted some motif variants in reactive arthritis blood and synovial fluid.

Libraries of TCR beta came from quantitative 5'-RACE with molecular barcodes. TCRdb re-called the 5' RACE reads with MiXCR, one entry per CDR3 protein. The sample yields about 800,000 distinct CDR3 sequences, over 9.5% seen once. The chain couples TRBV15 to TRBJ1-1, with TRBD1 matching 9 bases. This sequence was found in a male donor with ankylosing spondylitis. The sample was blood, either unsorted or a sorted T cell fraction (not recorded which). The DNA for the CDR3 is TGTGCCACCAGCAGAGATGGGACAGGGAGGTCGTCGAACACTGAAGCTTTCTTT. It specifies CATSRDGTGRSSNTEAFF.